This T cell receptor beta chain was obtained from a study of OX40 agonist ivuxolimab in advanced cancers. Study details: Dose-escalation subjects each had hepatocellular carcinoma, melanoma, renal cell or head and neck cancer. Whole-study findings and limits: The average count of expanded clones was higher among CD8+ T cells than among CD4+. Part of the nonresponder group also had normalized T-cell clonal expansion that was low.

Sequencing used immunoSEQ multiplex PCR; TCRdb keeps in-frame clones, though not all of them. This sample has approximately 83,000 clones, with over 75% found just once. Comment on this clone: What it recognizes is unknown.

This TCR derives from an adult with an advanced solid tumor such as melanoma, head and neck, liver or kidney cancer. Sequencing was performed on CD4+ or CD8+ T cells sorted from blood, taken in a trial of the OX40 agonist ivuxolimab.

The CDR3 nucleotides read TGTGCCAGTAGTATAGAGGGGGGGAACACCGGGGAGCTGTTTTTT. It is translated as CASSIEGGNTGELFF. The J gene is TRBJ2-2, the V gene TRBV19, with TRBD2 as a possible D gene (6 bases). This CDR3 spans 15 amino acids. The germline V and J ends were trimmed by 0 bases and 1 base, with 6 bases remaining between them. From germline, CDR1 is LNHDA and CDR2 SQIVND (reference sequence).